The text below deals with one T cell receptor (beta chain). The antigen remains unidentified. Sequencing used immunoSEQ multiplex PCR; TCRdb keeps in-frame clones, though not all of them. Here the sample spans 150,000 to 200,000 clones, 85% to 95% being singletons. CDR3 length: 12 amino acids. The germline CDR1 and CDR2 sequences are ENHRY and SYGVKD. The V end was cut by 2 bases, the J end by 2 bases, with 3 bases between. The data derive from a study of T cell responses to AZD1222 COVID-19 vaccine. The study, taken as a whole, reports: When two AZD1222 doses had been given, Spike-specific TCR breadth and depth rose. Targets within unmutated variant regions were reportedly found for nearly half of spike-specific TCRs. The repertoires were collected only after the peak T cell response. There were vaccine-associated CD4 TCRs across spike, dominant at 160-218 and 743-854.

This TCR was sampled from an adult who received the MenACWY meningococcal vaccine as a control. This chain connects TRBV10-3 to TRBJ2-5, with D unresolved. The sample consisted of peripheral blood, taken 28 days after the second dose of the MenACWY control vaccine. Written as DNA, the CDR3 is TGTGCCATCAGTGAGGCTCAAGAGACCCAGTACTTC. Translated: CAISEAQETQYF.